The rows below give T cell receptor beta chains drawn from one sample of a study of human T cells and chemical hapten exposure. TCRdb processed the RACE reads anew with MiXCR; each CDR3 protein has one entry. The sample has about 140,000 distinct CDR3 sequences, roughly 12% seen once; the top ten hold around 1.4%. This material consisted of whole blood, taken in connection with sensitization to the hapten diphenylcyclopropenone (DPC). Source of these receptors: a woman aged 45-60 years with alopecia areata. Some clones in this sample may be carry-over from other donors' samples. The CDR3 runs from the conserved cysteine through the conserved F or W. The D gene is left open where the match is weak. A clone size is listed for some rows: how often the clone was seen (once, few, many), or a class if it is expanded.

v_call	clone_size	j_call	d_call	cdr3_aa	cdr3_nt
TRBV18	-	TRBJ2-3	TRBD2	CASSPLAGRGDTQYF	TGTGCCAGCTCACCCCTAGCGGGACGGGGAGATACGCAGTATTTT
TRBV4-3	-	TRBJ2-1	-	CASSRGRTYNEQFF	TGCGCCAGCAGCCGAGGGAGAACCTACAATGAGCAGTTCTTC
TRBV4-2	few	TRBJ2-3	TRBD2	CASSRGLAESTDTQYF	TGTGCCAGCAGCCGGGGACTAGCGGAGAGCACAGATACGCAGTATTTT
TRBV7-7	few	TRBJ2-2	TRBD2	CASSARGGPNTGELFF	TGTGCTAGCAGCGCGCGGGGGGGCCCAAACACCGGGGAGCTGTTTTTT
TRBV24-1	few	TRBJ2-2	TRBD2	CATSDESGRNTGELFF	TGTGCCACCAGTGATGAGAGCGGGAGGAACACCGGGGAGCTGTTTTTT
TRBV29-1	many	TRBJ1-3	-	CSVSLSSGNTIYF	TGCAGCGTTTCCTTGAGCTCTGGAAACACCATATATTTT
TRBV9	few	TRBJ2-1	-	CASSDGTYNEQFF	TGTGCCAGCAGTGACGGGACCTACAATGAGCAGTTCTTC
TRBV4-2	few	TRBJ2-1	TRBD1	CASSQGQGARNEQFF	TGTGCCAGCAGCCAAGGACAGGGGGCGCGGAATGAGCAGTTCTTC
TRBV18	many	TRBJ2-3	TRBD2	CASSPESSGRSTDTQYF	TGTGCCAGCTCACCAGAATCTAGCGGGAGGAGCACAGATACGCAGTATTTT
TRBV19	few	TRBJ2-1	TRBD1	CASSIRQGMQFF	TGTGCCAGTAGTATCCGACAGGGTATGCAGTTCTTC
TRBV2	-	TRBJ2-7	TRBD1	CASNTPRTGHAYEQYF	TGTGCCAGCAACACGCCCCGGACAGGGCACGCCTACGAGCAGTACTTC
TRBV29-1	-	TRBJ2-7	-	CSVGPGPTEQYF	TGCAGCGTTGGTCCAGGGCCGACCGAGCAGTACTTC
TRBV20-1	-	TRBJ2-7	-	CSARPRLNAPTYEQYF	TGCAGTGCTAGGCCCAGACTGAACGCCCCCACCTACGAGCAGTACTTC
TRBV12-3/TRBV12-4	-	TRBJ1-2	-	CASSRAGGNYGYTF	TGTGCCAGCAGCCGCGCCGGAGGGAATTATGGCTACACCTTC
TRBV6-2/TRBV6-3	many	TRBJ2-3	-	CASSLVILGDTQYF	TGTGCCAGCAGTTTGGTGATCCTAGGTGATACGCAGTATTTT
TRBV11-3	-	TRBJ2-7	-	CASSPRADSYEQYF	TGTGCCAGCAGCCCTCGGGCGGATTCCTACGAGCAGTACTTC
TRBV29-1	-	TRBJ1-1	-	CSVEAGARDTEAFF	TGCAGCGTTGAAGCAGGGGCGCGGGACACTGAAGCTTTCTTT
TRBV18	few	TRBJ1-5	TRBD1	CASSPYRGGNQPQHF	TGTGCCAGCTCACCGTACAGGGGAGGCAATCAGCCCCAGCATTTT